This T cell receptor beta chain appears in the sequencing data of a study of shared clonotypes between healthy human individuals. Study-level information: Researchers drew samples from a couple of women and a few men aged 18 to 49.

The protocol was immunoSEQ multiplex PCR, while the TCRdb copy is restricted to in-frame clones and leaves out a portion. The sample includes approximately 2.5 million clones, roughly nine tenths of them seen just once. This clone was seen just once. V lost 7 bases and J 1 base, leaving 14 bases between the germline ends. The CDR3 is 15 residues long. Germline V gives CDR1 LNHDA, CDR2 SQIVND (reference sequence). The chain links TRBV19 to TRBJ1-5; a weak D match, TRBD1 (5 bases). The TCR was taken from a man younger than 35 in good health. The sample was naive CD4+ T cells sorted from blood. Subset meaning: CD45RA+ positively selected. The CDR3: CASNPIRGSNQPQHF. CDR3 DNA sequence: TGTGCCAGTAACCCAATTAGGGGCAGCAATCAGCCCCAGCATTTT.